The present T cell receptor beta chain was sequenced within a study of control samples from healthy donors and cancer patients. TCRdb's copy holds only in-frame clones and misses some; the assay was immunoSEQ multiplex PCR. The table lists approximately 84,000 clones, 91% of them singletons. The CDR3 spans 15 residues. V trimming: 5 bases; J trimming: 0 bases; junction bases outside the gene matches: 5. Germline V gene sequence: CDR1 LNHDA, CDR2 SQIVND (reference sequence). Sequenced: blood. J is TRBJ2-3 and V is TRBV19; 7 nucleotides agree with TRBD1. This TCR derives from a man aged 25-45 years in good health. The CDR3 bases are TGTGCCAGTAGTCGAGACAGGGAAAGCACAGATACGCAGTATTTT. Its protein product is CASSRDRESTDTQYF.